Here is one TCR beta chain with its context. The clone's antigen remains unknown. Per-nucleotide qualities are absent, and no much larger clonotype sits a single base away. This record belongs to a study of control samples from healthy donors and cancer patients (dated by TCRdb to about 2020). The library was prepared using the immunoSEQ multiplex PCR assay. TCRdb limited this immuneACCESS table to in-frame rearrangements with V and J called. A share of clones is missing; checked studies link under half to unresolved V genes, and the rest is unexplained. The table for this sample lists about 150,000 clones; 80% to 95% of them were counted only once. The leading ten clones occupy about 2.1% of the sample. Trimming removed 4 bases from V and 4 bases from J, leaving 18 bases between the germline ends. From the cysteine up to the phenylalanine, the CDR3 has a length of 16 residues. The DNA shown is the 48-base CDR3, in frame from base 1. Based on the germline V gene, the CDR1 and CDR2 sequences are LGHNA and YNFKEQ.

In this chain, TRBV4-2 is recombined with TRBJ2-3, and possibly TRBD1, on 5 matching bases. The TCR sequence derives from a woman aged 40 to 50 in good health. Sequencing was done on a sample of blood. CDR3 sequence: CASSRYLRGLADTQYF. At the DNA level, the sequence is TGTGCCAGCAGCCGCTATTTAAGGGGTCTCGCAGATACGCAGTATTTT.